A single sample gave rise to the 15 T cell receptor beta chains below, sequenced in a study of T cell changes during pregnancy in multiple sclerosis (dated by TCRdb to about 2019). Library prep was done by the immunoSEQ multiplex PCR assay. Not all clones reach the TCRdb copy of this immuneACCESS table, which keeps in-frame sequences only. Checked studies attribute under half of the gap to unresolved V genes and leave the rest unexplained. Within this sample are more than 95,000 clones, with almost 95% of them counted one time only. About 0.9% of the sample lies in the top ten. Sequencing was performed on peripheral blood, taken after pregnancy. These receptor sequences come from a female donor with multiple sclerosis, enrolled in a pregnancy study.

The V and J genes are TRBV7-3 and TRBJ2-7, with 9 bases aligning to TRBD2. The CDR3 sequence is 16 residues long. CDR1 and CDR2 from the germline V gene are SGHTA and FQGTGA. V dropped 3 bases and J dropped 7; count of bases not matched to a gene: 13. DNA of the CDR3: TGTGCCAGCAGCTTGTACAGCGGGGGGCCGGCGGGGGAGCAGTACTTC. It encodes CASSLYSGGPAGEQYF.

The chain combines TRBV7-3 with TRBJ2-1; 15 bases line up with TRBD2. Germline values: CDR1 SGHTA, CDR2 FQGTGA. With 5 bases clipped from V and 5 bases from J, the junction kept 10 bases outside the gene matches. The CDR3 has 18 amino acids. CDR3 bases: TGTGCCAGCAGCGCGGGGACTAGCGGGAGGCATGATGACAATGAGCAGTTCTTC. This gives the protein CASSAGTSGRHDDNEQFF.

V is TRBV27 and J is TRBJ2-2; TRBD1 matches at 8 bases. J gave up 5 bases and V 5 bases, and 16 bases lay outside the gene matches. There are 18 residues in the CDR3. The V gene's germline CDR1 is MNHEY and CDR2 SMNVEV (reference sequence). The CDR3 nucleotides are TGTGCCAGCAGTCCCCCCGGACAGGGCCTAGAGGGGACCGGGGAGCTGTTTTTT. It yields the protein CASSPPGQGLEGTGELFF.

In its sample, this clone was seen a few times. The rearrangement joins TRBV2 to TRBJ2-2, with 7 bases lining up with TRBD2. V dropped 7 bases and J dropped 1; count of bases not matched to a gene: 6. This CDR3 is built from 15 residues. Per germline, CDR1 SNHLY and CDR2 FYNNEI. The CDR3 protein is CASIGRGRNTGELFF. The DNA for the CDR3 is TGTGCCAGCATTGGGCGGGGGAGGAACACCGGGGAGCTGTTTTTT.

The V call is TRBV18, the J call TRBJ1-6; D not resolved. V was cut by 3 bases and J by 6 bases, with 12 bases left in between. CDR3 length: 15 residues. Germline values: CDR1 KGHSH, CDR2 LQKENI. DNA of the CDR3: TGTGCCAGCTCACCCCCGCTCAGGTCTAATTCACCCCTCCACTTT. Its translation is CASSPPLRSNSPLHF.

This clone was seen just once. The V and J genes are TRBV7-3 and TRBJ2-1; 10 nucleotides agree with TRBD2. The V segment lost 1 base and the J segment 5 bases; nucleotides outside the gene matches: 2. Germline V CDR1 and CDR2: SGHTA, FQGTGA. The CDR3 contains 15 residues. Here the CDR3 reads CASSLRLAGHNEQFF. The DNA for the CDR3 is TGTGCCAGCAGCTTAAGACTAGCGGGCCACAATGAGCAGTTCTTC.

The V call is TRBV5-1, the J call TRBJ1-4, with D perhaps matching TRBD1 (5 bases). V was clipped by 5 bases and J by 4 bases, with 12 bases between them. The CDR3 runs 14 residues. Germline CDR1 SGHRS, CDR2 YFSETQ. This CDR3 reads CASSQGRGNEKLFF. The CDR3 DNA sequence: TGCGCCAGCAGTCAGGGTAGGGGTAATGAAAAACTGTTTTTT.

The table lists this clone with a count of one. V is TRBV9 and J is TRBJ1-6; D perhaps matches TRBD1 (5 bases). Germline V CDR1 and CDR2: SGDLS, YYNGEE. Trimming removed 4 bases from V and 7 bases from J, with 15 bases in between. CDR3 length: 15 amino acids. Here the CDR3 reads CASSPREGLNSPLHF. The CDR3 region has the DNA TGTGCCAGCAGCCCGAGGGAGGGGTTGAATTCACCCCTCCACTTT.

V and J are TRBV2 and TRBJ2-7; 9 bases are shared with TRBD1. Germline assignment: CDR1 SNHLY and CDR2 FYNNEI. The CDR3 covers 14 residues. The ends lost 8 bases at V and 2 bases at J; junction bases unmatched: 7. The CDR3 coding sequence is TGTGCCAGCCAACAGGGGACAGGGCCCTACGAGCAGTACTTC. Protein: CASQQGTGPYEQYF.

The chain carries TRBV6-6 and TRBJ1-2; no clear D gene. V dropped 8 bases and J dropped 8 bases, with 9 bases sitting between them. This CDR3 has 10 residues. In germline, CDR1 is MNHNY, CDR2 SVGAGI (reference sequence). The CDR3 protein is CASRFEGYTF. For the CDR3, the DNA is TGTGCCAGCCGCTTTGAGGGCTACACCTTC.

The count of this clone is one. The chain links TRBV7-2 to TRBJ2-3; 16 bases are a match to TRBD2. The CDR3 has 19 residues. The germline V gene has CDR1 SGHTA and CDR2 FQGNSA. J gave up 5 bases and V 1 base, and 9 bases lay outside the gene matches. CDR3 in amino acids: CASSLGLGLAGGRGDTQYF. For the CDR3, the DNA is TGTGCCAGCAGCTTAGGGCTGGGACTAGCGGGGGGGCGGGGAGATACGCAGTATTTT.

V and J are TRBV7-9 and TRBJ2-1; D remains unclear. Germline CDR1 reads SEHNR; CDR2 reads FQNEAQ (reference sequence). CDR3 length: 16 residues. Deletions cut 0 bases from V and 2 bases from J, with 11 bases between. Here the CDR3 reads CASSLARQYPYNEQFF. CDR3 bases: TGTGCCAGCAGCTTAGCGCGGCAGTACCCCTACAATGAGCAGTTCTTC.

This clone was found once. This chain connects TRBV30 to TRBJ2-7; TRBD2 aligns across 8 bases. This CDR3 contains 15 residues. Germline V gene data show CDR1 as GTSNPN and CDR2 as SVGIG (reference sequence). The J segment lost 6 bases and the V segment lost 2 bases, leaving 12 bases of the junction unmatched. The CDR3 DNA is TGTGCCTGGAGTACCGAAAGCGGGAGACGCGGCGAGCAGTACTTC. Amino acids: CAWSTESGRRGEQYF.

The V gene is TRBV28, the J gene TRBJ1-1; D is perhaps TRBD1 (5 bases). CDR3 length equals 12 residues. V lost 6 bases and J 4 bases, leaving 9 bases between the germline ends. Germline CDR1 reads MDHEN; CDR2 reads SYDVKM. The CDR3 region is CASRTGGTEAFF. CDR3 nucleotide sequence: TGTGCCAGCAGGACGGGGGGCACTGAAGCTTTCTTT.

V is TRBV27 and J is TRBJ1-4, with D unclear. Trimming removed 5 bases from V and 4 bases from J, with 8 bases in between. Germline V gives CDR1 MNHEY, CDR2 SMNVEV (reference sequence). The CDR3 extends over 13 amino acids. The CDR3 region has the DNA TGTGCCAGCAGTCGACAAATTAATGAAAAACTGTTTTTT. This gives the protein CASSRQINEKLFF.